The 29 T cell receptor beta chains presented below share a single source sample, sequenced in a study of T-cell memory formation after mild COVID-19. TCRdb processed the 5' RACE reads anew with MiXCR; each CDR3 protein has one entry. The sample yields over 500,000 distinct CDR3 sequences, 17% seen once. Input material: PBMCs or a T cell subset sorted from them (not recorded which). The source of these receptors is an adult woman who had mild COVID-19 (a few samples of this study predate the infection). Cell type and time point are not known.

In its sample, this clonotype was seen a few times. This chain links TRBV7-9 with TRBJ2-6, with 7 bases matching TRBD2. Germline CDR1 SEHNR, CDR2 FQNEAQ (reference sequence). V lost 2 bases and J lost 2; bases outside the gene matches: 3. The CDR3 extends over 16 amino acids. The CDR3 loop reads CASSLRSGAGANVLTF. Written as DNA, the CDR3 is TGTGCCAGCAGCTTACGAAGCGGGGCTGGGGCCAACGTCCTGACTTTC.

This clonotype was observed a few times. V gene TRBV5-6 combines with J gene TRBJ2-7, with a tentative D call TRBD1 (7 bases). The CDR3 consists of 14 residues. V lost 6 bases and J 3 bases, leaving 16 bases between the germline ends. Germline CDR1 reads SGHDT; CDR2 reads YYEEEE. This CDR3 is CASILQGGNYEQYF. The CDR3 region has the DNA TGTGCCAGCATCCTCCAGGGGGGCAACTACGAGCAGTACTTC. Full variable domain (outside the CDR3, taken from reference TRBV5-6 and TRBJ2-7): DAGVTQSPTHLIKTRGQQVTLRCSPKSGHDTVSWYQQALGQGPQFIFQYYEEEERQRGNFPDRFSGHQFPNYSSELNVNALLLGDSALYLCASILQGGNYEQYFGPGTRLTVT.

This clonotype showed up many times. J is TRBJ1-5 and V is TRBV20-1, with D possibly TRBD1 on 6 matching bases. The germline V gene has CDR1 DFQATT and CDR2 SNEGSKA (reference sequence). The CDR3 sequence is 13 residues long. V lost 4 bases and J 7 bases, leaving 14 bases between the germline ends. The CDR3 reads CSAKGGDQQPQHF. CDR3 bases: TGCAGTGCTAAAGGGGGAGATCAACAGCCCCAGCATTTT.

This chain joins TRBV7-6 and TRBJ2-3, with D uncertain. The CDR3 spans 14 residues. Germline CDR1 reads SGHVS; CDR2 reads FNYEAQ. Trimming cost V 5 bases and J 2 bases, with 11 bases left between them. The CDR3 nucleotides read TGTGCCAGCAGCCCTAGGCCCTCCACAGATACGCAGTATTTT. Protein sequence: CASSPRPSTDTQYF.

This chain's CDR3 is CASSFTPSWVITDTQYF. CDR3 in DNA: TGTGCCAGCAGTTTCACTCCATCGTGGGTAATCACAGATACGCAGTATTTT. The rearrangement joins TRBV6-2 or TRBV6-3 to TRBJ2-3; D is ambiguous. CDR3 length: 17 amino acids. Germline values: CDR1 MNHEY, CDR2 SVGEGT. Trimming left V 4 bases short and J 2 bases short, with 19 bases between.

J is TRBJ1-6 and V is TRBV7-3; 8 bases align to TRBD1. The CDR3 covers 17 residues. V dropped 2 bases and J dropped 0; count of bases not matched to a gene: 3. CDR1 and CDR2 from the germline V gene are SGHTA and FQGTGA. The CDR3 region has the DNA TGTGCCAGCAGCTTAGGGGACAGGAGCTCCTATAATTCACCCCTCCACTTT. Amino acids: CASSLGDRSSYNSPLHF.

The chain recombines TRBV7-3 with TRBJ2-5; 7 positions match TRBD2. The germline gives CDR1 SGHTA, CDR2 FQGTGA. Trimming at V came to 2 bases and at J to 8 bases, leaving 5 bases not matched to a gene. The CDR3 contains 13 residues. Here the CDR3 reads CASSLGRESTQYF. The DNA for the CDR3 is TGTGCCAGCAGCTTAGGGCGGGAGTCTACCCAGTACTTC.

This clonotype showed up just a few times. The CDR3 loop is CASGPERAQHF. For the CDR3, the DNA is TGTGCCAGCGGTCCCGAAAGGGCCCAGCATTTT. The chain combines TRBV25-1 with TRBJ1-5; D is unresolved. CDR1 and CDR2 (germline): MGHDK, SYGVNS. Between the trimmed V and J ends, which lost 8 bases and 11 bases, there was a span of 13 bases. The CDR3 spans 11 residues.

This clonotype was detected a few times. The chain links TRBV11-2 to TRBJ2-3, with D possibly matching TRBD2 (6 bases). Trimming shortened V by 6 bases and J by 6 bases, and 19 bases separated the two germline ends. From germline, CDR1 is SGHAT and CDR2 FQNNGV. The CDR3 is made up of 15 amino acids. This chain's CDR3 is CASSIEEGYGDTQYF. As DNA, the CDR3 is TGTGCCAGCAGTATAGAGGAGGGTTACGGGGATACGCAGTATTTT.

This clonotype was observed a handful of times. At one boundary the junction diverges from the germline segment, which might be a read error. V and J are TRBV2 and TRBJ2-1; 9 bases are a match to TRBD2. Germline loops: CDR1 SNHLY, CDR2 FYNNEI. CDR3 length equals 12 residues. For the CDR3, the DNA is TGTGCCAGCAGTGAGGTAGCGGGGGTAGCGATCTTC. It translates to CASSEVAGVAIF.

Only a few counts were recorded for this clonotype. The chain uses TRBV3-1 and TRBJ2-5; no firm D call. Germline V gene sequence: CDR1 LGHDT, CDR2 YNNKEL (reference sequence). Trimming took 4 bases from V and 5 from J, leaving 8 bases between them. The CDR3 has 12 amino acids. The CDR3 coding sequence is TGTGCCAGCAGCCCGGGTGTGGAGACCCAGTACTTC. Encoded protein: CASSPGVETQYF.

This clonotype was picked up a small number of times. The chain has TRBV7-9 and TRBJ1-1; possibly TRBD1 for D (5 bases). This CDR3 is 12 amino acids long. Germline V gene sequence: CDR1 SEHNR, CDR2 FQNEAQ (reference sequence). The V end lost 6 bases, the J end lost 8 bases, and 13 bases lay between the germline ends. The CDR3 is CASRRDQGEAFF. In nucleotides, the CDR3 is TGTGCCAGCAGGAGGGACCAAGGAGAAGCTTTCTTT.

This clonotype was observed a few times. The chain couples TRBV5-1 to TRBJ2-1; TRBD2 agrees at 8 bases. Germline CDR1 is SGHRS and CDR2 is YFSETQ. The CDR3 covers 15 residues. V was clipped by 0 bases and J by 8 bases; unmatched bases: 7. CDR3 bases: TGCGCCAGCAGCTTGGTAACTAGCGGTGGCCATGAGCAGTTCTTC. Translation gives CASSLVTSGGHEQFF.

This sequence joins TRBV20-1 and TRBJ2-1; 8 nucleotides match TRBD2. The germline V gene encodes CDR1 DFQATT and CDR2 SNEGSKA (reference sequence). The CDR3 extends over 17 amino acids. V lost 0 bases to trimming and J lost 6 bases; unmatched junction nucleotides: 13. The CDR3 bases are TGCAGTGCTAGAGATCCGCGGGTGGGGACTAGACTCAATGAGCAGTTCTTC. Protein: CSARDPRVGTRLNEQFF.

V gene TRBV6-5 combines with J gene TRBJ2-4, with 10 bases aligning to TRBD1. The CDR3 totals 15 residues. V lost 6 bases and J lost 4; bases outside the gene matches: 6. The germline CDR1 and CDR2 sequences are MNHEY and SVGAGI. The CDR3 region is CASSSPGQGKNIQYF. DNA of the CDR3: TGTGCCAGCAGCTCGCCGGGACAGGGGAAAAACATTCAGTACTTC.

This clonotype was seen a few times. The chain combines TRBV7-2 with TRBJ2-7, with D perhaps matching TRBD1 or TRBD2 (5 bases each). Trimming removed 5 bases at V and 0 bases at J, with 17 bases between. The CDR3 is made up of 16 amino acids. CDR1 is SGHTA and CDR2 is FQGNSA in the germline V gene. CDR3 DNA: TGTGCCAGCAGCCAGTCGCGAATGGGGACCTCCTACGAGCAGTACTTC. Translation: CASSQSRMGTSYEQYF.

This clonotype occurred a few times. The chain is built from TRBV20-1 and TRBJ1-3; 8 bases line up with TRBD1. The CDR3 contains 16 residues. Germline CDR1 and CDR2: DFQATT and SNEGSKA (reference sequence). V lost 6 bases and J lost 1; bases outside the gene matches: 11. CDR3: CSASTGGLGSGNTIYF. CDR3 nucleotides: TGCAGTGCGAGCACAGGGGGGCTTGGTTCTGGAAACACCATATATTTT.

This rearrangement joins TRBV30 to TRBJ2-5; 10 nucleotides agree with TRBD1. With 1 base clipped from V and 5 bases from J, the junction kept 7 bases outside the gene matches. Germline CDR1 reads GTSNPN; CDR2 reads SVGIG (reference sequence). CDR3 length: 15 residues. CDR3 sequence reads: CAWSATGGPRETQYF. CDR3 sequence (DNA): TGTGCCTGGAGTGCGACAGGGGGCCCAAGGGAGACCCAGTACTTC.

This clonotype was detected only a few times. The chain employs TRBV20-1 and TRBJ2-5; 12 nucleotides line up with TRBD2. The CDR3 runs 14 residues. Looked up from germline, CDR1 is DFQATT and CDR2 is SNEGSKA (reference sequence). V lost 3 bases and J lost 6; bases outside the gene matches: 5. The CDR3 region is CSASASGRVKTQYF. The CDR3 nucleotides read TGCAGTGCTAGTGCTAGCGGGAGGGTCAAGACCCAGTACTTC.

The sample holds a few counts of this clonotype. The genes are TRBV6-2 or TRBV6-3 and TRBJ2-1; D might be TRBD1 (5 bases). CDR1 is MNHEY, CDR2 SVGEGT, per germline. V gave up 8 bases and J gave up 0 bases, with 14 bases separating them. The CDR3 totals 15 residues. The CDR3 coding sequence is TGTGCCAGCGGCCCCCTAGACAGCTCCTACAATGAGCAGTTCTTC. Translating it yields CASGPLDSSYNEQFF.

In regard to this clonotype: This could be a read error, since a much larger clone is one nucleotide away. The chain recombines TRBV5-1 with TRBJ2-3; TRBD2 agrees at 8 bases. The CDR3 loop spans 17 amino acids. Germline loops: CDR1 SGHRS, CDR2 YFSETQ. After removal of 0 bases from V and 5 bases from J, the junction contained 11 bases not matched to a gene. CDR3: CASSLDPRGDTIDTQYF. The DNA of the CDR3 is TGCGCCAGCAGCTTGGATCCGCGGGGGGACACAATAGATACGCAGTATTTT.

The chain links TRBV29-1 to TRBJ2-6; 11 positions agree with TRBD2. From germline, CDR1 is SQVTM and CDR2 ANQGSEA. The CDR3 is made up of 14 amino acids. As DNA, the CDR3 is TGCTCTGCTAGCGGGAGGTCTGGGGCCAACGTCCTGACTTTC. As protein: CSASGRSGANVLTF.

This clonotype showed up just once. The chain employs TRBV14 and TRBJ2-7; 9 positions match TRBD2. Unmatched junction bases numbered 6, after V lost 0 bases and J lost 3 bases. CDR1 is SGHDN and CDR2 is FVKESK in the germline V gene. The CDR3 covers 16 residues. The CDR3 loop reads CASSQEPRTSVYEQYF. The CDR3 bases are TGTGCCAGCAGCCAAGAGCCCCGGACTAGCGTCTACGAGCAGTACTTC. The full variable domain, in which reference TRBV14 and TRBJ2-7 provide the parts outside the CDR3, is EAGVTQFPSHSVIEKGQTVTLRCDPISGHDNLYWYRRVMGKEIKFLLHFVKESKQDESGMPNNRFLAERTGGTYSTLKVQPAELEDSGVYFCASSQEPRTSVYEQYFGPGTRLTVT.

The chain joins TRBV30 to TRBJ2-4; no reliable D call. The CDR3 length is 16 residues. CDR1 is GTSNPN and CDR2 is SVGIG in the germline V gene (reference sequence). Trimming took off 0 bases at V and 0 bases at J, with 12 bases between the two ends. CDR3 amino acids: CAWSVQVILAKNIQYF. DNA for the CDR3: TGTGCCTGGAGTGTACAAGTAATACTAGCCAAAAACATTCAGTACTTC.

The chain has TRBV12-3 or TRBV12-4 and TRBJ2-7; TRBD1 agrees at 9 bases. V shed 4 bases, J shed 6 bases, and the junction held 10 bases outside the gene matches. CDR3 length equals 15 residues. The CDR3: CASSYGQGKYSEQYF. In DNA form, the CDR3 reads TGTGCCAGCAGTTATGGACAGGGGAAATACTCCGAGCAGTACTTC.

This rearrangement joins TRBV4-1 to TRBJ2-1, with D perhaps given as TRBD1 or TRBD2 (6 bases each). Germline V lookup: CDR1 MGHRA, CDR2 YSYEKL. V was pared by 6 bases and J by 5 bases, with 17 bases between. CDR3 length: 15 residues. The CDR3 here is CASSLTQGGHNEQFF. CDR3 sequence (DNA): TGCGCCAGCAGTCTCACACAAGGGGGGCACAATGAGCAGTTCTTC.

The V call is TRBV29-1, the J call TRBJ2-2, with no clear D. CDR1 SQVTM and CDR2 ANQGSEA come from the germline V gene. Trimming pared 5 bases from V and 0 bases from J, leaving 10 bases between. The length of the CDR3 is 14 residues. CDR3 nucleotides: TGCAGCGTTAGCCCGTCCTCGAACACCGGGGAGCTGTTTTTT. Translated, it gives CSVSPSSNTGELFF.

The chain recombines TRBV5-1 with TRBJ2-5; tentative D call: TRBD2 (5 bases). Germline V CDR1 and CDR2: SGHRS, YFSETQ. The CDR3 length is 15 residues. V shed 9 bases and J shed 0 bases, with 18 bases lying between them. The CDR3 DNA follows: TGCGCCACCGGACTGGACGGTTCTTACCAAGAGACCCAGTACTTC. Its protein is CATGLDGSYQETQYF.

The chain is built from TRBV18 and TRBJ2-7, with D possibly called TRBD1 or TRBD2 (5 bases each). Trimming pared 3 bases from V and 3 bases from J, leaving 15 bases between. CDR1 KGHSH and CDR2 LQKENI come from the germline V gene. The CDR3 contains 15 residues. Written as DNA, the CDR3 is TGTGCCAGCTCACCCGGGGCGGAGAGGAACTACGAGCAGTACTTC. It encodes CASSPGAERNYEQYF. The entire variable domain, with the rest obtained from reference TRBV18 and TRBJ2-7, is as follows: NAGVMQNPRHLVRRRGQEARLRCSPMKGHSHVYWYRQLPEEGLKFMVYLQKENIIDESGMPKERFSAEFPKEGPSILRIQQVVRGDSAAYFCASSPGAERNYEQYFGPGTRLTVT.